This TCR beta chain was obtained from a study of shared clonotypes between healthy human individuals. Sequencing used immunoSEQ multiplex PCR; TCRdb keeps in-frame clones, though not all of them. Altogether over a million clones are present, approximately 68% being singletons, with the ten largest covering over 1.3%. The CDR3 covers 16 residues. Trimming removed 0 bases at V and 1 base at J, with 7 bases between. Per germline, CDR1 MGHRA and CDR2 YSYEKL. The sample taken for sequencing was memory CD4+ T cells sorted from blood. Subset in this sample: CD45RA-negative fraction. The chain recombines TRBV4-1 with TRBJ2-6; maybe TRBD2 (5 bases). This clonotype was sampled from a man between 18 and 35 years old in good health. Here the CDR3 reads CASSQDRGSGANVLTF. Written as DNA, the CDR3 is TGCGCCAGCAGCCAAGACCGGGGATCTGGGGCCAACGTCCTGACTTTC.